Described below is a single T cell receptor beta chain sequence and its context. The data derive from a study of blood T cell repertoires in COVID-19. Overall study: The United States, Italy and Spain provided the acute and convalescent COVID-19 samples. Sample material is recorded as cDNA or gDNA derived from T cells, B-cell-depleted T cells, or PBMCs.

In the study's own analysis: Estimation of nucleated cell counts was performed using reference gene primer amplification. Only in-frame clones appear in the TCRdb table, and some are missing; sequencing was by immunoSEQ multiplex PCR. V, J and clone size are those of that table, while D and trimming were read from the DNA. The sample carries about 230,000 clones, 81% recorded once. The receptor was isolated from a woman aged 80 or older with acute or convalescent COVID-19. The material sequenced was peripheral blood.

The CDR3 here is CAWRTSGIRYEQFF. CDR3 bases: TGTGCCTGGAGGACTAGCGGGATTCGCTATGAGCAGTTCTTC. The chain has TRBV30 and TRBJ2-1, with TRBD2 identical over 11 bases. Germline V gene lookup returns CDR1 GTSNPN and CDR2 SVGIG (reference sequence). The CDR3 contains 14 residues. V was pared by 3 bases and J by 8 bases, with 6 bases of the junction left unmatched.